This T cell receptor (beta chain) was sequenced for a study of T cell responses to AZD1222 COVID-19 vaccine (dated by TCRdb to 2020 to 2022). Background on the whole study: AZD1222 recipients given second doses at about 4 weeks or at about 12 weeks were pooled, since spike-specific TCR depth and breadth were not found to differ between the two schedules. A total of 230 to 250 trial participants underwent TCR sequencing, of whom some 210 received two doses of AZD1222 and 26 received two doses of the MenACWY control vaccine. Trial participants were enrolled into age subgroups of 18-55, 56-69 and 70-plus years, which contained about 150, 27 and 61 TCR-sequenced participants, respectively. Summary of the overall study and its limitations: Conclusions about previously exposed vaccinees are limited because only five to seven AZD1222 recipients were SARS-CoV-2 seropositive at baseline. Participants were mostly white British, with more females than males. The authors suggested clonal diversity may have been underestimated. The whole spike protein was spanned by vaccine-associated CD4 TCRs, and dominant responses were seen in regions 160-218 and 743-854. Because no day 14 peak-response samples were available, the repertoires could be characterized only after the peak T cell response. After two AZD1222 doses, spike-specific TCR breadth and depth were significantly higher than at day 0 and than in MenACWY recipients. Nearly half of unique spike-specific TCRs reportedly recognized epitopes outside regions mutated in the B.1.351 and B.1.1.7 variants. The 56-69-year group was small, and its depth increase did not reach significance, likely because of low power.

About this clone: What antigen it recognizes has not been identified. The sample holds no much larger clone one base away, and base qualities are not on file.

The CDR3 regions of human TCRbeta chains were analyzed by immunosequencing. The study's processing was this. TCRs in the repertoires were compared against a reference library of SARS-CoV-2-specific TCRs that had been generated with the MIRA antigen-specificity platform. Breadth was defined as the fraction of unique TCRs that were SARS-CoV-2-associated, and depth was defined as the fraction of total T cells that were SARS-CoV-2-associated. Using the MIRA data, each spike-specific TCR was assigned both to the spike region to which the TCR was reactive and to a CD4 or CD8 class. Log10-transformed breadth and depth values were compared by one-way ANOVA with Sidak's multiple comparisons tests. TCRdb stores this immuneACCESS table with in-frame sequences only. Part of the clones is absent; in the studies checked, under half of the shortfall reflects unresolved V genes, and no reason is known for the rest. That table furnishes V, J and clone size, whereas the DNA furnished D and trimming. The sample profile shows approximately 140,000 clones; about 93% of them were found once. The top ten constitute about 5% of the sample.

Sequences SGHRS (CDR1) and YFSETQ (CDR2) are obtained from the germline V gene. Relative to germline, V is missing 9 bases and J is missing 3 bases, with 6 bases of the junction outside any gene match. From the cysteine through the phenylalanine, the CDR3 covers 14 amino acids. The CDR3 DNA has 42 bases and is translated from base 1. What this sample's time point label stands for: baseline before first vaccination. Vaccinee samples were obtained from the UK trials COV001 and COV002, which included a single-blind randomized controlled phase 2/3 trial of AZD1222 (ChAdOx1 nCoV-19) in healthy adults. Trial participant PBMC samples were collected at day 0 and day 28 after the second dose for TCRbeta chain sequencing.

The input for sequencing was peripheral blood, taken on day 0 of AZD1222 vaccination. The receptor comes from an adult in good health. This chain joins TRBV5-1 to TRBJ2-1, with TRBD2 identical over 10 junction bases. The bases are TGCGCCACTAGTTCTAGCGGGGGCTACAATGAGCAGTTCTTC. Translated, this is CATSSSGGYNEQFF.